What follows are 27 T cell receptor beta chains derived from one specimen sequenced in a study of T cell responses to AZD1222 COVID-19 vaccine. The data were produced by immunoSEQ multiplex PCR, yet TCRdb's version contains in-frame clones alone and is incomplete. The sample holds 90,000 to 130,000 clones, 70% to 90% seen once. The material was peripheral blood, obtained on day 0 of AZD1222 vaccination. The source is an adult in good health.

The rearrangement links TRBV18 to TRBJ2-7; D uncertain. Germline V gives CDR1 KGHSH, CDR2 LQKENI. The CDR3 is 13 residues long. V lost 3 bases and J 7 bases, leaving 13 bases between the germline ends. This CDR3 reads CASSPNEAREQYF. CDR3 bases: TGTGCCAGCTCACCCAATGAGGCTAGGGAGCAGTACTTC.

This chain joins TRBV5-1 and TRBJ1-3; no clear D gene. V lost 4 bases, J lost 0 bases, and 14 bases lay in between. This CDR3 is built from 16 residues. Germline CDR1 and CDR2: SGHRS and YFSETQ. Written as DNA, the CDR3 is TGCGCCAGCAGCCCTAGTAGTAGGGACTCTGGAAACACCATATATTTT. Its protein product is CASSPSSRDSGNTIYF. Looking up the rest from reference TRBV5-1 and TRBJ1-3 gives the full variable domain: KAGVTQTPRYLIKTRGQQVTLSCSPISGHRSVSWYQQTPGQGLQFLFEYFSETQRNKGNFPGRFSGRQFSNSRSEMNVSTLELGDSALYLCASSPSSRDSGNTIYFGEGSWLTVV.

The chain combines TRBV29-1 with TRBJ1-4, with D possibly being TRBD1 (5 bases). This CDR3 region has 15 residues. Germline lookup yields CDR1 SQVTM and CDR2 ANQGSEA. V was clipped by 8 bases and J by 3 bases, with 19 bases between them. Written as DNA, the CDR3 is TGCAGCCCCCTCGGGGTGGGGGGGGCTAATGAAAAACTGTTTTTT. Translating gives CSPLGVGGANEKLFF.

The chain has TRBV28 and TRBJ2-7; 12 bases align to TRBD1. The CDR3 has 14 residues. Per the germline V gene, CDR1 is MDHEN and CDR2 is SYDVKM. Trimming cost V 6 bases and J 5 bases; bases outside gene matches: 5. In DNA, the CDR3 is TGTGCCAGCAGCACCGGGACAGGGGGCAACGAGCAGTACTTC. The encoded protein is CASSTGTGGNEQYF.

The chain recombines TRBV7-8 with TRBJ2-2; possibly TRBD2 for D (6 bases). The CDR3 covers 15 residues. Trimming took off 3 bases at V and 5 bases at J, with 13 bases between the two ends. CDR1 SGHVS and CDR2 FQNEAQ come from the germline V gene. CDR3: CASSFGTRRTGELFF. Written as DNA, the CDR3 is TGTGCCAGCAGCTTCGGGACTCGTAGGACCGGGGAGCTGTTTTTT.

The V gene is TRBV5-3, the J gene TRBJ1-1; D unclear. TRBV5-3 is treated as an ORF (open reading frame) with a function not yet certain. V lost 1 base, J lost 1 base, and 5 bases lay in between. The CDR3 loop spans 13 amino acids. In DNA form, the CDR3 reads TGTGCCAGAAGCTTGACTCAGAACACTGAAGCTTTCTTT. This sequence encodes CARSLTQNTEAFF.

CDR3 residues: CASSSHRDGRYF. Here the CDR3 DNA reads TGTGCCAGCAGTTCCCACCGGGACGGACGGTACTTC. The rearrangement links TRBV27 to TRBJ2-7; D may match TRBD1 or TRBD2 (5 bases each). CDR1 is MNHEY and CDR2 is SMNVEV in the germline V gene (reference sequence). Trimming cost V 4 bases and J 12 bases, with 16 bases left between them. The CDR3 is made up of 12 amino acids.

The chain uses TRBV28 and TRBJ2-3, with 7 bases identical to TRBD2. With V trimmed by 9 bases and J by 2 bases, 5 bases remained unmatched. This CDR3 has 13 residues. Germline CDR1 MDHEN, CDR2 SYDVKM. The CDR3 DNA reads as TGTGCCAGTGGGGGAGGGGTCACAGATACGCAGTATTTT. Its protein is CASGGGVTDTQYF.

Only a few counts were recorded for this clone. V usage is TRBV7-2 and J usage is TRBJ1-2, with D possibly matching TRBD1 (5 bases). The CDR3 runs 14 residues. Trimming took 1 base from V and 1 from J, leaving 7 bases between them. Germline V gene sequence: CDR1 SGHTA, CDR2 FQGNSA. Written as DNA, the CDR3 is TGTGCCAGCAGCTTAGGGACAATTAACTATGGCTACACCTTC. It translates to CASSLGTINYGYTF.

V gene TRBV5-6 combines with J gene TRBJ2-1; D uncertain. The CDR3 sequence is 13 residues long. Deletions cut 5 bases from V and 4 bases from J, with 10 bases between. Germline CDR1 reads SGHDT; CDR2 reads YYEEEE. The CDR3 sequence is CASSSDWYNEQFF. CDR3 in DNA: TGTGCCAGCAGTTCCGACTGGTACAATGAGCAGTTCTTC.

This clone appeared once. This chain links TRBV18 with TRBJ1-5; D is perhaps TRBD1 (6 bases). In germline, CDR1 is KGHSH, CDR2 LQKENI. CDR3 length: 15 amino acids. Trimming removed 2 bases at V and 3 bases at J, with 11 bases between. CDR3 DNA sequence: TGTGCCAGCTCACCAAAAACAGGGCCCAATCAGCCCCAGCATTTT. Amino acids: CASSPKTGPNQPQHF.

J is TRBJ1-1 and V is TRBV2; TRBD1 matches at 7 bases. J was trimmed by 3 bases and V by 7 bases; bases with no gene match: 5. Germline assignment: CDR1 SNHLY and CDR2 FYNNEI. This CDR3 is built from 13 residues. CDR3 DNA: TGTGCCAGCACTAGAGACAGGGACACTGAAGCTTTCTTT. Protein sequence: CASTRDRDTEAFF. Supplemented by reference TRBV2 and TRBJ1-1, the full variable domain reads EPEVTQTPSHQVTQMGQEVILRCVPISNHLYFYWYRQILGQKVEFLVSFYNNEISEKSEIFDDQFSVERPDGSNFTLKIRSTKLEDSAMYFCASTRDRDTEAFFGQGTRLTVV.

The V gene is TRBV2, the J gene TRBJ1-5; unclear D gene. The CDR3 extends over 14 amino acids. The V gene's germline CDR1 is SNHLY and CDR2 FYNNEI. Trimming pared 6 bases from V and 8 bases from J, leaving 17 bases between. The CDR3, as DNA: TGTGCCAGCAGGCTGCCGGAGTTAGTTGAGCCCCAGCATTTT. It is translated as CASRLPELVEPQHF. Full variable domain (remainder filled in from reference TRBV2 and TRBJ1-5): EPEVTQTPSHQVTQMGQEVILRCVPISNHLYFYWYRQILGQKVEFLVSFYNNEISEKSEIFDDQFSVERPDGSNFTLKIRSTKLEDSAMYFCASRLPELVEPQHFGDGTRLSIL.

The genes are TRBV30 and TRBJ1-1; D uncertain. Trimming stripped 0 bases from V and 4 bases from J, with 9 bases between. Germline V gene sequence: CDR1 GTSNPN, CDR2 SVGIG (reference sequence). The CDR3 spans 13 residues. CDR3 nucleotides: TGTGCCTGGAGTGTACTGCTTTCCACTGAAGCTTTCTTT. This codes for CAWSVLLSTEAFF.

The V call is TRBV3-1 (or the pseudogene TRBV3-2), the J call TRBJ2-2; D remains ambiguous. There are 13 residues in the CDR3. Between the trimmed V and J ends, which lost 0 bases and 7 bases, there was a span of 6 bases. CDR1 is LGHDT and CDR2 is YNNKEL in the germline V gene (reference sequence). The CDR3 DNA is TGTGCCAGCAGCCAAGATCGACGCGGGGAGCTGTTTTTT. Protein sequence: CASSQDRRGELFF.

This clone turned up a few times. This chain connects TRBV30 to TRBJ1-5; possible D gene TRBD1, 6 bases. Germline values: CDR1 GTSNPN, CDR2 SVGIG (reference sequence). The CDR3 spans 13 residues. V was clipped by 4 bases and J by 3 bases, with 10 bases between them. CDR3 coding DNA: TGTGCCTGGAACAGGGAAGTCAATCAGCCCCAGCATTTT. Translating it yields CAWNREVNQPQHF.

The rearrangement joins TRBV19 to TRBJ1-1, with 7 nucleotides matching TRBD1. V lost 3 bases to trimming and J lost 0 bases; unmatched junction nucleotides: 13. From germline, CDR1 is LNHDA and CDR2 SQIVND (reference sequence). The CDR3 is made up of 18 amino acids. Written as DNA, the CDR3 is TGTGCCAGTAGTATCTTGGGTTTAGGGACAGCCATGAACACTGAAGCTTTCTTT. It is translated as CASSILGLGTAMNTEAFF. The complete variable domain, with remaining parts taken from reference TRBV19 and TRBJ1-1, reads DGGITQSPKYLFRKEGQNVTLSCEQNLNHDAMYWYRQDPGQGLRLIYYSQIVNDFQKGDIAEGYSVSREKKESFPLTVTSAQKNPTAFYLCASSILGLGTAMNTEAFFGQGTRLTVV.

The chain is built from TRBV5-4 and TRBJ1-3; 7 bases are a match to TRBD1. Germline CDR1 reads SGHNT; CDR2 reads YYREEE (reference sequence). V was clipped by 0 bases and J by 0 bases; unmatched bases: 3. The CDR3 extends over 16 amino acids. The CDR3 coding sequence is TGTGCCAGCAGCTTGGACAGGGGCCGCTCTGGAAACACCATATATTTT. As protein: CASSLDRGRSGNTIYF.

This sequence joins TRBV28 and TRBJ1-2; D is perhaps TRBD1 (5 bases). Germline V gene lookup returns CDR1 MDHEN and CDR2 SYDVKM. This CDR3 is built from 15 residues. Trimming pared 2 bases from V and 5 bases from J, leaving 15 bases between. CDR3 residues: CASSLAGDPGYGYTF. In DNA, the CDR3 is TGTGCCAGCAGTTTAGCCGGAGACCCAGGGTATGGCTACACCTTC.

This chain connects TRBV11-2 to TRBJ1-1; 8 nucleotides agree with TRBD1. The CDR3 length is 17 residues. Germline-derived CDR1 and CDR2 are SGHAT and FQNNGV. After removal of 3 bases from V and 1 base from J, the junction contained 10 bases not matched to a gene. CDR3 amino acids: CASSLDWTGFRNTEAFF. The CDR3 nucleotides read TGTGCCAGCAGCTTGGATTGGACAGGGTTTCGGAACACTGAAGCTTTCTTT.

V is TRBV4-2 and J is TRBJ2-7, with 8 bases aligning to TRBD2. Germline CDR1 and CDR2: LGHNA and YNFKEQ. Losses at the gene ends were 5 bases for V and 0 bases for J; bases not matched to a gene: 3. The CDR3 runs 14 residues. The CDR3 spells CASSSRGDSYEQYF. The CDR3 bases are TGTGCCAGCAGCTCGCGGGGGGACTCCTACGAGCAGTACTTC.

This chain links TRBV3-1 (or the pseudogene TRBV3-2) with TRBJ2-1; 8 bases match TRBD2. Germline assignment: CDR1 LGHDT and CDR2 YNNKEL (reference sequence). The CDR3 has 18 residues. The ends lost 1 base at V and 2 bases at J; junction bases unmatched: 10. The chain's CDR3 is CASSQVVGGGTTYNEQFF. The CDR3 region has the DNA TGTGCCAGCAGCCAAGTGGTGGGCGGGGGGACTACCTACAATGAGCAGTTCTTC.

The genes are TRBV28 and TRBJ2-3, with D perhaps matching TRBD2 (6 bases). The CDR3 spans 17 residues. Germline CDR1 reads MDHEN; CDR2 reads SYDVKM. The ends were cut back, 8 bases at V and 3 bases at J, with 24 bases in the middle. CDR3 amino acids: CASLRWGVGGLTDTQYF. DNA of the CDR3: TGTGCCAGCCTTCGATGGGGGGTGGGCGGGCTTACAGATACGCAGTATTTT.

The chain recombines TRBV6-8 with TRBJ1-5; weak D call: TRBD1 (6 bases). The CDR3 contains 15 residues. Germline loops: CDR1 MNHGY, CDR2 SAAAGT. Between the trimmed V and J ends, which lost 2 bases and 6 bases, there was a span of 14 bases. DNA of the CDR3: TGTGCCAGCAGTTACCTTTCGGGGGCCCCTCAGCCCCAGCATTTT. It translates to CASSYLSGAPQPQHF.

J is TRBJ2-2 and V is TRBV21-1; TRBD1, the table's D call, lacks a check against the DNA. TRBV21-1 is a pseudogene. The CDR3 sequence is 19 residues long. Here the CDR3 reads CASSKLQEGRQGYTGELFF. The CDR3 DNA is TGTGCCAGCAGCAAACTACAAGAAGGAAGACAGGGATACACCGGGGAGCTGTTTTTT.

The chain carries TRBV7-8 and TRBJ1-1; 7 bases map to TRBD1. This CDR3 has 13 residues. After removal of 5 bases from V and 1 base from J, the junction contained 1 base not matched to a gene. Germline loops: CDR1 SGHVS, CDR2 FQNEAQ. CDR3 coding DNA: TGTGCCAGCAGCGACAGGGCGAACACTGAAGCTTTCTTT. Its translation: CASSDRANTEAFF.

V is TRBV2 and J is TRBJ2-2; perhaps TRBD1 as D (7 bases). CDR1 SNHLY and CDR2 FYNNEI come from the germline V gene. Trimming cost V 6 bases and J 2 bases, with 22 bases left between them. This CDR3 region has 18 residues. The CDR3 protein is CASRRARDRHVNTGELFF. CDR3 sequence (DNA): TGTGCCAGCAGGCGGGCGCGGGACAGACATGTCAACACCGGGGAGCTGTTTTTT. Full variable domain (remainder filled in from reference TRBV2 and TRBJ2-2): EPEVTQTPSHQVTQMGQEVILRCVPISNHLYFYWYRQILGQKVEFLVSFYNNEISEKSEIFDDQFSVERPDGSNFTLKIRSTKLEDSAMYFCASRRARDRHVNTGELFFGEGSRLTVL.